Detailed here is one TCR beta chain. Antigen unknown. V was shortened by 7 bases and J by 0 bases, with 18 bases between the two germline ends. The CDR3 is made up of 16 amino acids. Germline CDR1 reads MDHEN; CDR2 reads SYDVKM. These data come from a study of beta chain features in type 1 diabetes. The whole isolated RNA underwent reverse transcription, so sequencing captured expressed TCRB transcripts. The method was immunoSEQ multiplex PCR; TCRdb's version includes in-frame clones alone and lacks a portion of them. The repertoire holds fewer than 550,000 clones, with around 10% as singletons. Every participating donor gave one draw, a heparinised blood sample averaging roughly 100 mL. Study conclusions and caveats: Insertion counts at VDJ junctions were lower in type 1 diabetes patients, who also showed more deletions there.

Specimen: naive CD4+ T cells from blood. The sequence derives from a woman between 18 and 29 years old in good health. The chain is built from TRBV28 and TRBJ1-1; D remains unclear. CDR3 protein: CASNSPFGSMNTEAFF. The CDR3 nucleotides are TGTGCCAGCAATTCTCCTTTTGGTTCCATGAACACTGAAGCTTTCTTT. The full variable domain, completed using reference TRBV28 and TRBJ1-1, is DVKVTQSSRYLVKRTGEKVFLECVQDMDHENMFWYRQDPGLGLRLIYFSYDVKMKEKGDIPEGYSVSREKKERFSLILESASTNQTSMYLCASNSPFGSMNTEAFFGQGTRLTVV.